This TCR beta chain comes out of a study of shared clonotypes between healthy human individuals. Points from the study as a whole: Generally, naive subsets (rather than memory subsets) showed larger estimated richness.

This clone came up once. Its antigen is currently unknown. The material for each subset, its genomic DNA, was split evenly across several immunoSEQ plates. Only in-frame clones appear in the TCRdb table, and some are missing; sequencing was by immunoSEQ multiplex PCR. The sample lists over a million clones, 97% to 99% occurring once. This TCR came from a man aged 30 to 39 in good health. The specimen sequenced was naive CD4+ T cells sorted from blood. Subset denoted: CD45RA+ positively selected.

The CDR3 region is CASSPMTVDLSYEQYF. The CDR3 DNA reads as TGTGCCAGCTCACCAATGACGGTTGACCTCTCCTACGAGCAGTACTTC. The V call is TRBV18, the J call TRBJ2-7, with D hard to call. Germline V gives CDR1 KGHSH, CDR2 LQKENI. The V gene lost 2 bases and the J gene lost 0 bases, with 14 bases spanning the gap. This CDR3 has 16 residues.